This T cell receptor beta chain was identified during a study of cytomegalovirus exposure and HLA in healthy donors. CDR1 MDHEN and CDR2 SYDVKM come from the germline V gene. The V and J ends lost 7 bases and 2 bases respectively, with 13 bases between them. This CDR3 is 14 amino acids long. The PCR ran on 60 Vbeta and 13 Jbeta primers. Assay: immunoSEQ multiplex PCR; the TCRdb copy retains only in-frame clones and omits some. The sample yields 150,000 to 200,000 clones, 65% to 85% seen once. Material for sequencing was PBMCs. The sequence was obtained from a boy between 2 and 10 years old in good health and CMV-seronegative. The rearrangement links TRBV28 to TRBJ2-3, with D possibly being TRBD2 (5 bases). The CDR3 sequence is CASIFTGSTDTQYF. The CDR3 DNA sequence: TGTGCCAGCATATTTACGGGGTCCACAGATACGCAGTATTTT.